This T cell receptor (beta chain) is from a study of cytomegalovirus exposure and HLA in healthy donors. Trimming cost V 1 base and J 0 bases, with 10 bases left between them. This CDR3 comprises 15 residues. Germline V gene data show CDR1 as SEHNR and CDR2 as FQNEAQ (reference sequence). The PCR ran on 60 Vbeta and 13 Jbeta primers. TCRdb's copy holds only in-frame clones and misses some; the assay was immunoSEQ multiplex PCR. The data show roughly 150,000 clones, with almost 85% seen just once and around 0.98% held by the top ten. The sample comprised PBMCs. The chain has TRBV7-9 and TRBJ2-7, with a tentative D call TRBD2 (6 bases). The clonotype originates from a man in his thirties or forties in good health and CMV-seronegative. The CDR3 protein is CASSLEGLRSYEQYF. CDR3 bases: TGTGCCAGCAGCTTAGAAGGACTACGCTCCTACGAGCAGTACTTC.